This entry describes one T cell receptor beta chain. What it binds is unknown. A much larger clone differs from this one at a single base, so this may be a read error. The sample's time point: newly diagnosed GD, antithyroid drugs for less than 3 months. PBMC-derived RNA was used for the TCR library. The patients were drawn from one endocrinology department in Xi'an, China. These data originate in a study of regulatory T cells in long-lasting Graves disease. Points from the study as a whole: Patients with persistent disease shared some 3,000 public clonotypes, outpacing the approximately 970 shared by new patients.

Assembly of TCR beta libraries relied on iRepertoire HTBI primers together with Arm-PCR of CDR3 regions. Via MiXCR, TCRdb re-called the multiplex PCR reads, giving one row per CDR3 protein. This sample has 300,000 to 400,000 distinct CDR3 sequences, with about 16% found just once. Specimen: peripheral blood mononuclear cells (PBMCs), collected at new diagnosis, from a patient treated with antithyroid drugs. This clonotype was obtained from a female donor with Graves disease.

This chain's CDR3 is CASSPTDYYSRRTYNEQFF. In DNA, the CDR3 is TGTGCCAGCAGTCCCACCGACTACTATAGCAGGAGAACCTACAATGAGCAGTTCTTC. The chain joins TRBV6-1 to TRBJ2-1; tentative D call: TRBD2 (5 bases). The CDR3 extends over 19 amino acids. V was clipped by 5 bases and J by 2 bases, with 25 bases between them. Germline assignment: CDR1 MNHNS and CDR2 SASEGT.